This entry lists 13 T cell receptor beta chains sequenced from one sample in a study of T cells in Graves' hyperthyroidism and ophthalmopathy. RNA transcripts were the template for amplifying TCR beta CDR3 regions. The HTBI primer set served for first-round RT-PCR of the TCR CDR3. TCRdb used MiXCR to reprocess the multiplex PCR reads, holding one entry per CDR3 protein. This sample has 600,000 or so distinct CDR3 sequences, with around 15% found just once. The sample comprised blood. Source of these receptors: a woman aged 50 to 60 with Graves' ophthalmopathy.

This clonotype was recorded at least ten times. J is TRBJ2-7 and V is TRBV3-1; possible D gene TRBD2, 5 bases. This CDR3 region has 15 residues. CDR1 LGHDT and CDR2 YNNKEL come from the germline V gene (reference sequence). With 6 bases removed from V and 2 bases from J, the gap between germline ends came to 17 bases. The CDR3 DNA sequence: TGTGCCAGCAGTCGGAAGCCACTAGAAACCTACGAGCAGTACTTC. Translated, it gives CASSRKPLETYEQYF.

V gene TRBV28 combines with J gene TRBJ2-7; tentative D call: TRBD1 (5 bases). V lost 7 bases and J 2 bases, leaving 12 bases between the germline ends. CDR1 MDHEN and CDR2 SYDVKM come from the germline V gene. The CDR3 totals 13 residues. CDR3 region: CASTPTGPYEQYF. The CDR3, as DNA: TGTGCCAGCACCCCAACAGGACCCTACGAGCAGTACTTC.

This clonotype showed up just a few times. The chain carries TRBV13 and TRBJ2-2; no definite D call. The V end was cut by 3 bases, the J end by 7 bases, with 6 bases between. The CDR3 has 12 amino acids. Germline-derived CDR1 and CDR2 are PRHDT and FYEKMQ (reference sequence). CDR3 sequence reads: CASSFSYGELFF. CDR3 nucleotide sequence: TGTGCCAGCAGCTTCTCTTACGGGGAGCTGTTTTTT.

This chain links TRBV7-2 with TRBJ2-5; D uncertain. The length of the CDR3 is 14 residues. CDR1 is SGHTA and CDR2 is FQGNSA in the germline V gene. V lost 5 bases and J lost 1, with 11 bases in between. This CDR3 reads CASSPSKIQETQYF. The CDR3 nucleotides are TGTGCCAGCAGCCCATCCAAGATCCAAGAGACCCAGTACTTC. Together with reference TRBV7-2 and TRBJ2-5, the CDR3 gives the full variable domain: GAGVSQSPSNKVTEKGKDVELRCDPISGHTALYWYRQSLGQGLEFLIYFQGNSAPDKSGLPSDRFSAERTGGSVSTLTIQRTQQEDSAVYLCASSPSKIQETQYFGPGTRLLVL.

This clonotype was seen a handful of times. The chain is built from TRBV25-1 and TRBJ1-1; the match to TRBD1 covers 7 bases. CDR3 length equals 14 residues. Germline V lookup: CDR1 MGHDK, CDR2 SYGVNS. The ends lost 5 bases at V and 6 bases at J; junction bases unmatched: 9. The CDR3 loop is CASSRQGELAEAFF. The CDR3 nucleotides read TGTGCCAGCAGTAGACAGGGTGAGCTCGCTGAAGCTTTCTTT.

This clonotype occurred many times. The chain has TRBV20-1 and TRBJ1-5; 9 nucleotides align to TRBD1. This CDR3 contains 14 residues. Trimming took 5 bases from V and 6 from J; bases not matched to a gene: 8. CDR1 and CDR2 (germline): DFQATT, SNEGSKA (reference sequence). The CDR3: CSAGDREFGQPQHF. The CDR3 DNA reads TGCAGTGCTGGGGACAGGGAATTTGGTCAGCCCCAGCATTTT.

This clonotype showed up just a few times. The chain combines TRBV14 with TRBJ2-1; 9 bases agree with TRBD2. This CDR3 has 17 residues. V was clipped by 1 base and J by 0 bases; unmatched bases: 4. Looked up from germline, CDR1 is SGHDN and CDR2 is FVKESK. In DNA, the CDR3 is TGTGCCAGCAGCCAAGGACTAGCGGTGAGCTCCTACAATGAGCAGTTCTTC. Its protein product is CASSQGLAVSSYNEQFF.

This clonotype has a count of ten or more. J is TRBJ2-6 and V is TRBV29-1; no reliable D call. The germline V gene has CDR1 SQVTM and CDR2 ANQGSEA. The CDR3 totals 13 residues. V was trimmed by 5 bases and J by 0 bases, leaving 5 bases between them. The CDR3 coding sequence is TGCAGCGTTTACGGCTCTGGGGCCAACGTCCTGACTTTC. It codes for CSVYGSGANVLTF.

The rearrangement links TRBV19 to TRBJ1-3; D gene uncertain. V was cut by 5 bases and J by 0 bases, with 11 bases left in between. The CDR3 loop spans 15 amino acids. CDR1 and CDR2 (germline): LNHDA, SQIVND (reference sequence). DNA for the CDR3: TGTGCCAGTAGTGATCCGGGATCCTCTGGAAACACCATATATTTT. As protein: CASSDPGSSGNTIYF.

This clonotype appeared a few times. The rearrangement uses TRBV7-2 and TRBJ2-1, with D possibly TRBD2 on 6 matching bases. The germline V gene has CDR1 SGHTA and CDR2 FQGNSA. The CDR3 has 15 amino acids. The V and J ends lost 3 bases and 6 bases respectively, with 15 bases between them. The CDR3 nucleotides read TGTGCCAGCAGCTTTAGACTAGTTTCGTCCAATGAGCAGTTCTTC. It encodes CASSFRLVSSNEQFF. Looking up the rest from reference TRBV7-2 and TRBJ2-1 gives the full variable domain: GAGVSQSPSNKVTEKGKDVELRCDPISGHTALYWYRQSLGQGLEFLIYFQGNSAPDKSGLPSDRFSAERTGGSVSTLTIQRTQQEDSAVYLCASSFRLVSSNEQFFGPGTRLTVL.

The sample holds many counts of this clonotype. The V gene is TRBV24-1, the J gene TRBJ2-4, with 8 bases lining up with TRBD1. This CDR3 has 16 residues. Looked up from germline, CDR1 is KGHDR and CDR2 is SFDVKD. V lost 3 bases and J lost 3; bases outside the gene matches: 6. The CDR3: CATSDGGTGRKNIQYF. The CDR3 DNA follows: TGTGCCACCAGTGATGGCGGGACAGGCCGCAAAAACATTCAGTACTTC.

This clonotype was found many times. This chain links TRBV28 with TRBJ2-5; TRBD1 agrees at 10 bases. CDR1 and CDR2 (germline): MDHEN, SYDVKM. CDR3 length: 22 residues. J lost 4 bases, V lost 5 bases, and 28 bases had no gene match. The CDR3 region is CASSPKRHPRDRGYVRGETQYF. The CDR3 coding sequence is TGTGCCAGCAGTCCAAAGCGTCACCCTCGGGACAGGGGTTATGTTAGGGGAGAGACCCAGTACTTC.

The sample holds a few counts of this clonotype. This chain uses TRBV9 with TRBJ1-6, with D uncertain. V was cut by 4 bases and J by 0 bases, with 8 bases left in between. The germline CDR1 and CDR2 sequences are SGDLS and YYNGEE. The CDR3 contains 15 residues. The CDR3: CASSSQSSYNSPLHF. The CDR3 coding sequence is TGTGCCAGCAGCTCACAGAGCTCCTATAATTCACCCCTCCACTTT.